Below are 3 T cell receptor beta chains sequenced from a single sample in a study of blood T cells in healthy people across ages. The authors ran a second PCR of about 6 to 11 cycles using a sample-barcoded 5' primer and a J-beta primer mix. TCRdb re-analysed the 5' RACE reads in MiXCR, keeping a single row per CDR3 protein. Of 1.5 million to 2 million distinct CDR3 sequences in the sample, about two fifths were seen once. What was sequenced was blood. These receptors all come from a human donor in good health.

V and J are TRBV20-1 and TRBJ2-3; D unresolved. Germline assignment: CDR1 DFQATT and CDR2 SNEGSKA (reference sequence). The CDR3 is 14 residues long. Deletions cut 4 bases from V and 5 bases from J, with 16 bases between. The CDR3 region is CSANSGFVVDTQYF. The CDR3, as DNA: TGCAGTGCTAACTCCGGGTTTGTAGTAGATACGCAGTATTTT.

A few counts support this clonotype. The V and J genes are TRBV4-3 and TRBJ2-3; 7 nucleotides align to TRBD1. Germline values: CDR1 LGHNA, CDR2 YSLEER. V dropped 4 bases and J dropped 3; count of bases not matched to a gene: 13. The CDR3 loop spans 17 amino acids. The CDR3 protein is CASSPTSRQGETDTQYF. In nucleotides, the CDR3 is TGCGCCAGCAGCCCTACCTCCCGACAGGGTGAAACAGATACGCAGTATTTT.

This clonotype was counted a few times. The chain combines TRBV10-3 with TRBJ2-7; possible D gene TRBD1, 5 bases. This CDR3 spans 13 amino acids. Trimming took 5 bases from V and 2 from J, leaving 10 bases between them. The V gene's germline CDR1 is ENHRY and CDR2 SYGVKD. The CDR3 loop is CAISKTEAYEQYF. Written as DNA, the CDR3 is TGTGCCATCAGTAAGACAGAAGCCTACGAGCAGTACTTC.